This TCR beta chain was recorded in a study of CD4 T cells in relation to SARS-CoV-2 and coronaviruses. Turning to the study itself: TCR beta CDR3s were sequenced after roughly nine-day antigen culture of PBMCs. Negative control cultures got HIV-1 Nef peptides or no peptide. Points from the study as a whole: About 65% of donors had memory CD4+ clonotypes crossrecognizing SARS-CoV-2 and common cold coronavirus spike.

The germline V gene has CDR1 MNHNY and CDR2 SVGAGI (reference sequence). Trimming took off 6 bases at V and 5 bases at J, with 13 bases between the two ends. This CDR3 has 13 residues. TCRdb keeps only in-frame clones here, not all; method: immunoSEQ multiplex PCR. The sample shows 15,000 to 20,000 clones, around three quarters of them seen only once. Unexposed donor CD4+ T cells date from about 2011-2018, before the COVID-19 pandemic. The cells were cultured for under 13 days before CD4+ T cells were isolated. Testing used SARS-CoV-2 S/N and four cold-coronavirus spikes on unexposed-donor CD4+ T cells, cells permitting. On this clone: Its antigen is as yet unknown.

This TCR derives from a human donor in good health. The material sequenced was CD4+ T cells from PBMCs, cultured in vitro. The rearrangement joins TRBV6-6 to TRBJ1-1; D is ambiguous. The CDR3 region is CASSSDTRTEAFF. The CDR3 nucleotides read TGTGCCAGCAGCAGCGATACACGGACTGAAGCTTTCTTT.